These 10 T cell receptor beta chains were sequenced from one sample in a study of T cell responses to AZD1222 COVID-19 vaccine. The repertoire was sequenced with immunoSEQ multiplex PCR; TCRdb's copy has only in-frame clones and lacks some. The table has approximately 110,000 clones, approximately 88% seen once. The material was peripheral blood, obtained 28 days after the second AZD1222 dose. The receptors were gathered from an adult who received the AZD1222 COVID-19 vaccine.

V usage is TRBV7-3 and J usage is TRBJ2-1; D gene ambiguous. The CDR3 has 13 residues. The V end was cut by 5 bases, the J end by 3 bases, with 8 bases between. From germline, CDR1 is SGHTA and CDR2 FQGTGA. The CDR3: CASSPDYYNEQFF. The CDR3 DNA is TGTGCCAGCAGCCCCGATTACTACAATGAGCAGTTCTTC.

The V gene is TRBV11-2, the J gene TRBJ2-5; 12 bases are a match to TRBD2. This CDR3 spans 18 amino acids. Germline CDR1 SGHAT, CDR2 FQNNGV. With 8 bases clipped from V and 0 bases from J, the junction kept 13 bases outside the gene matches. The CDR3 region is CASRPLLGLAGYQETQYF. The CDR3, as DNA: TGTGCCAGCCGACCACTTCTTGGACTAGCGGGGTACCAAGAGACCCAGTACTTC.

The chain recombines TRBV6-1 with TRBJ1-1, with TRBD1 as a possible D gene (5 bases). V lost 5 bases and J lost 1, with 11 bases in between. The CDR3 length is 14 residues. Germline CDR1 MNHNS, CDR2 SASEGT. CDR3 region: CASSSTGGNTEAFF. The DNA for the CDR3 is TGTGCCAGCAGTTCGACGGGGGGGAACACTGAAGCTTTCTTT.

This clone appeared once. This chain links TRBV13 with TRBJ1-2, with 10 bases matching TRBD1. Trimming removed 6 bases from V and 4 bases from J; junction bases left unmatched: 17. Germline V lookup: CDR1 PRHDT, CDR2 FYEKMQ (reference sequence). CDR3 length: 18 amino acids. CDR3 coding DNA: TGTGCCAGCAGACCCCACGACAGGGGGCTAAGTGGTGGCTATGGCTACACCTTC. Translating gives CASRPHDRGLSGGYGYTF.

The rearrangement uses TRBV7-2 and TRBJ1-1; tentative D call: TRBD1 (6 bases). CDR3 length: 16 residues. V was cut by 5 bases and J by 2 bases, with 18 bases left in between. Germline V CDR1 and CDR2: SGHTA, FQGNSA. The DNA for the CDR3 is TGTGCCAGCAGCCCACCGTTACAGGGAACTAACACTGAAGCTTTCTTT. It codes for CASSPPLQGTNTEAFF.

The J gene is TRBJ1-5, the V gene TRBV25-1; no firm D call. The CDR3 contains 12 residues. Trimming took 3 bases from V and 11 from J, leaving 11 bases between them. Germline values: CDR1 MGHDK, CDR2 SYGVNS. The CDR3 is CASSDFGGTQHF. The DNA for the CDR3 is TGTGCCAGCAGTGATTTTGGCGGGACCCAGCATTTT.

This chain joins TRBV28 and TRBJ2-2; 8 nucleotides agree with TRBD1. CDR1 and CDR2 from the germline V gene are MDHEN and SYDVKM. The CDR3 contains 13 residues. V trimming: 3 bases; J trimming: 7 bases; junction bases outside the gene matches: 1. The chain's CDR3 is CASSLTGVGELFF. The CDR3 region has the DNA TGTGCCAGCAGTTTGACAGGGGTCGGGGAGCTGTTTTTT.

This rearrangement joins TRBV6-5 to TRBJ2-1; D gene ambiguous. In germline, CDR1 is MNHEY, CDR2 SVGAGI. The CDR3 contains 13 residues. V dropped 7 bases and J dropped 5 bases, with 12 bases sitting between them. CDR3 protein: CASTAKPHNEQFF. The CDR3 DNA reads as TGTGCCAGCACGGCAAAACCCCACAATGAGCAGTTCTTC.

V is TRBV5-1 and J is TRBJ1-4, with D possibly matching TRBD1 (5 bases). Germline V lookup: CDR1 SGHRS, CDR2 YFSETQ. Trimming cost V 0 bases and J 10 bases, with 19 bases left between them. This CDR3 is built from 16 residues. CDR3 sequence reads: CASSLDQGSLSGKLFF. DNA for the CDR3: TGCGCCAGCAGCTTGGACCAGGGTTCTCTTTCGGGAAAACTGTTTTTT. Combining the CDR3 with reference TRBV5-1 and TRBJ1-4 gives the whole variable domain KAGVTQTPRYLIKTRGQQVTLSCSPISGHRSVSWYQQTPGQGLQFLFEYFSETQRNKGNFPGRFSGRQFSNSRSEMNVSTLELGDSALYLCASSLDQGSLSGKLFFGSGTQLSVL.

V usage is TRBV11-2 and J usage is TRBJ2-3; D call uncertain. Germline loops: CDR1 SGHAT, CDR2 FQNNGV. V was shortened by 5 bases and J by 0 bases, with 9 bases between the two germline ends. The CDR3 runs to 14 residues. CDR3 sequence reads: CASSPSRSTDTQYF. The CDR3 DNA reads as TGTGCCAGCAGCCCTTCGCGCAGCACAGATACGCAGTATTTT.